These 8 T cell receptor beta chains came from one sample sequenced in a study of cytomegalovirus exposure and HLA in healthy donors. Primers for the PCR totalled 60 Vbeta and 13 Jbeta. Sequencing used immunoSEQ multiplex PCR; TCRdb keeps in-frame clones, though not all of them. This repertoire shows about 200,000 clones, approximately 78% found once; its top ten account for 2.7%. Source material: PBMCs. These receptors were taken from a woman in her forties in good health and CMV-seronegative.

The CDR3 sequence: CASSQPGQGARYGYTF. DNA of the CDR3: TGCGCCAGCAGCCAGCCCGGACAGGGGGCTAGGTATGGCTACACCTTC. The V gene is TRBV4-1, the J gene TRBJ1-2, with 11 bases identical to TRBD1. This CDR3 spans 16 amino acids. V lost 3 bases to trimming and J lost 5 bases; unmatched junction nucleotides: 8. Germline V lookup: CDR1 MGHRA, CDR2 YSYEKL.

This sequence joins TRBV19 and TRBJ1-1; D uncertain. The germline gives CDR1 LNHDA, CDR2 SQIVND (reference sequence). V lost 6 bases to trimming and J lost 6 bases, with 8 bases between them. The CDR3 extends over 11 amino acids. The CDR3 DNA reads as TGTGCCAGTAGGAGCGCTCCTGAAGCTTTCTTT. Translating it yields CASRSAPEAFF.

Note on this clone: The same CDR3 arises from other DNA sequences in this sample as well. This chain joins TRBV30 and TRBJ1-5; the D is unclear. CDR1 and CDR2 from the germline V gene are GTSNPN and SVGIG (reference sequence). Trimming pared 3 bases from V and 0 bases from J, leaving 6 bases between. The length of the CDR3 is 13 residues. CDR3 residues: CAWRADSNQPQHF. The CDR3 DNA follows: TGTGCCTGGAGGGCGGATAGCAATCAGCCCCAGCATTTT.

This clone has only one observation. V is TRBV7-2 and J is TRBJ1-2, with 9 bases that match TRBD1. The J segment lost 6 bases and the V segment lost 5 bases, leaving 13 bases of the junction unmatched. CDR1 is SGHTA, CDR2 FQGNSA, per germline. This CDR3 region has 16 residues. The CDR3 loop reads CASSLGAGTGFNGYTF. CDR3 nucleotide sequence: TGTGCCAGCAGCCTAGGAGCCGGGACAGGGTTTAATGGCTACACCTTC.

This chain links TRBV6-6 with TRBJ1-6; the D is unclear. The CDR3 is 12 residues long. V lost 6 bases and J lost 8, with 8 bases in between. Germline values: CDR1 MNHNY, CDR2 SVGAGI (reference sequence). The CDR3 DNA reads TGTGCCAGCAGACGCGGGGATTCACCCCTCCACTTT. It yields the protein CASRRGDSPLHF.

The rearrangement links TRBV4-1 to TRBJ2-3; TRBD2 matches 7 bases. The germline gives CDR1 MGHRA, CDR2 YSYEKL. With 1 base clipped from V and 6 bases from J, the junction kept 10 bases outside the gene matches. The CDR3 is made up of 16 amino acids. In nucleotides, the CDR3 is TGCGCCAGCAGCCAAGGGTGGGCGGGAGTGGGTGATACGCAGTATTTT. This gives the protein CASSQGWAGVGDTQYF.

The chain couples TRBV5-1 to TRBJ2-1, with D perhaps matching TRBD2 (6 bases). The V gene's germline CDR1 is SGHRS and CDR2 YFSETQ. The V gene lost 2 bases and the J gene lost 4 bases, with 10 bases spanning the gap. The CDR3 spans 14 residues. DNA for the CDR3: TGCGCCAGCAGCTTCGGAGGGGAATACAATGAGCAGTTCTTC. Its protein is CASSFGGEYNEQFF.

This clone was detected only once. The J gene is TRBJ2-3, the V gene TRBV10-3, with a weak D call TRBD1 (5 bases). Germline V gives CDR1 ENHRY, CDR2 SYGVKD. The CDR3 consists of 14 residues. The V and J ends lost 10 bases and 6 bases respectively, with 20 bases between them. CDR3 protein: CATRDSYSADTQYF. The CDR3, as DNA: TGTGCCACCAGAGACAGCTACTCAGCCGATACGCAGTATTTT.